Each of the 15 T cell receptor beta chains below was sequenced from the same sample in a study of blood T cell repertoires in COVID-19. The data were produced by immunoSEQ multiplex PCR, yet TCRdb's version contains in-frame clones alone and is incomplete. This sample yields about 62,000 clones, of which 80% to 90% are seen a single time; 18% belongs to the top ten. Sequenced sample: peripheral blood. These receptors were taken from a woman aged 60-75 years with COVID-19, enrolled during active disease.

The chain uses TRBV4-3 and TRBJ1-2, with 8 nucleotides matching TRBD1. The germline V gene encodes CDR1 LGHNA and CDR2 YSLEER. V gave up 4 bases and J gave up 8 bases; unmatched junction bases: 12. The CDR3 extends over 15 amino acids. CDR3 coding DNA: TGCGCCAGCAGCCGGAACCTCCGGACAGGGAAAGGCTACACCTTC. Its translation is CASSRNLRTGKGYTF.

The chain combines TRBV30 with TRBJ1-5; tentative D call: TRBD1 (6 bases). This CDR3 is built from 13 residues. V was clipped by 7 bases and J by 0 bases, with 10 bases between them. From germline, CDR1 is GTSNPN and CDR2 SVGIG (reference sequence). The CDR3 reads CAYSDSSNQPQHF. Here the CDR3 DNA reads TGTGCCTATTCGGACAGTAGCAATCAGCCCCAGCATTTT.

This clone appeared a few times. The chain carries TRBV28 and TRBJ1-4; 7 bases agree with TRBD1. The ends lost 7 bases at V and 3 bases at J; junction bases unmatched: 5. The CDR3 has 14 amino acids. From germline, CDR1 is MDHEN and CDR2 SYDVKM. DNA for the CDR3: TGTGCCAGCACCGCAGGGGGGTCTAATGAAAAACTGTTTTTT. Amino acid sequence: CASTAGGSNEKLFF.

The chain joins TRBV30 to TRBJ1-5; 9 positions match TRBD1. CDR3 length equals 13 residues. CDR1 is GTSNPN, CDR2 SVGIG, per germline (reference sequence). The V gene end was trimmed by 8 bases and the J gene end by 3 bases; junction bases not matched to a gene: 5. Written as DNA, the CDR3 is TGTGCCGGACAGGGGAACGACAATCAGCCCCAGCATTTT. Protein: CAGQGNDNQPQHF.

In its sample, this clone was seen once. The chain links TRBV6-4 to TRBJ2-7; maybe TRBD1 (5 bases). V was pared by 7 bases and J by 2 bases, with 21 bases between. Germline assignment: CDR1 MRHNA and CDR2 SNTAGT. The CDR3 sequence is 16 residues long. The chain's CDR3 is CASNPRTGPRAYEQYF. The CDR3 DNA follows: TGTGCCAGCAATCCAAGAACAGGCCCGCGAGCCTACGAGCAGTACTTC.

The DNA of the CDR3 is TGTGCTACCGGGACAAGTATGACTGAAGCTTTCTTT. This sequence encodes CATGTSMTEAFF. This sequence joins TRBV12-5 and TRBJ1-1; tentative D call: TRBD1 (6 bases). Per the germline V gene, CDR1 is LGHNT and CDR2 is FRNRAP. V lost 10 bases to trimming and J lost 5 bases, with 14 bases between them. The CDR3 sequence is 12 residues long.

The chain couples TRBV6-5 to TRBJ1-2; possible D gene TRBD1, 6 bases. Germline loops: CDR1 MNHEY, CDR2 SVGAGI. The CDR3 is 12 amino acids. V lost 10 bases, J lost 7 bases, and 16 bases lay in between. CDR3 DNA: TGTGCCATTCTCCAGGGGACGCGTGGCTACACCTTC. This translates into CAILQGTRGYTF.

The sample holds a few counts of this clone. The chain has TRBV12-3 or TRBV12-4 and TRBJ1-2; 7 bases match TRBD1. The CDR3 loop spans 13 amino acids. V lost 7 bases to trimming and J lost 6 bases; unmatched junction nucleotides: 8. This chain's CDR3 is CASTPGGGNGYTF. CDR3 bases: TGTGCCAGCACCCCAGGAGGGGGCAATGGCTACACCTTC.

The rearrangement joins TRBV24-1 to TRBJ2-5; D is unresolved. V lost 3 bases and J 3 bases, leaving 13 bases between the germline ends. Germline CDR1 reads KGHDR; CDR2 reads SFDVKD. This CDR3 has 15 residues. The CDR3 is CATSDLGSGKETQYF. Written as DNA, the CDR3 is TGTGCCACCAGTGATCTAGGCTCGGGTAAAGAGACCCAGTACTTC.

This chain links TRBV24-1 with TRBJ2-3; no reliable D call. Per the germline V gene, CDR1 is KGHDR and CDR2 is SFDVKD. The CDR3 totals 12 residues. The germline V and J ends were trimmed by 5 bases and 4 bases, with 6 bases remaining between them. The CDR3 protein is CATSGASDTQYF. For the CDR3, the DNA is TGTGCCACCAGTGGGGCCTCAGATACGCAGTATTTT.

This clone appeared a single time. The chain couples TRBV29-1 to TRBJ2-4, with TRBD1 matching over 8 bases. The CDR3 totals 16 residues. From germline, CDR1 is SQVTM and CDR2 ANQGSEA. Trimming took 8 bases from V and 1 from J; bases not matched to a gene: 13. In DNA, the CDR3 is TGCAGCCCCCCCCAGGGGGCGCGGTGGGCCAAAAACATTCAGTACTTC. Its translation is CSPPQGARWAKNIQYF. Together with reference TRBV29-1 and TRBJ2-4, the CDR3 gives the full variable domain: SAVISQKPSRDICQRGTSLTIQCQVDSQVTMMFWYRQQPGQSLTLIATANQGSEATYESGFVIDKFPISRPNLTFSTLTVSNMSPEDSSIYLCSPPQGARWAKNIQYFGAGTRLSVL.

This chain uses TRBV5-4 with TRBJ2-7; no clear D. V dropped 4 bases and J dropped 3 bases, with 14 bases sitting between them. Looked up from germline, CDR1 is SGHNT and CDR2 is YYREEE (reference sequence). This CDR3 spans 14 amino acids. CDR3 DNA: TGTGCCAGCAGCGATCGTTCGCGGAACTACGAGCAGTACTTC. Amino acid sequence: CASSDRSRNYEQYF.

The V gene is TRBV7-8, the J gene TRBJ1-2; D is undetermined. Germline CDR1 is SGHVS and CDR2 is FQNEAQ. CDR3 size: 12 residues. The V gene lost 6 bases and the J gene lost 4 bases, with 9 bases spanning the gap. In DNA, the CDR3 is TGTGCCAGCAGTCACGTCAGCTATGGCTACACCTTC. This translates into CASSHVSYGYTF.

This clone was observed a few times. CDR3 sequence: CASSWTSGRALEQYF. The DNA of the CDR3 is TGTGCCAGCAGCTGGACTAGCGGGAGGGCCCTCGAGCAGTACTTC. The rearrangement links TRBV7-9 to TRBJ2-7; 15 positions match TRBD2. Trimming removed 4 bases from V and 6 bases from J; junction bases left unmatched: 4. CDR1 is SEHNR, CDR2 FQNEAQ, per germline (reference sequence). The CDR3 spans 15 residues.

The chain has TRBV7-9 and TRBJ2-3; D possibly corresponds to TRBD2 (6 bases). The CDR3 consists of 16 residues. Germline values: CDR1 SEHNR, CDR2 FQNEAQ (reference sequence). V dropped 2 bases and J dropped 4 bases, with 16 bases sitting between them. CDR3 region: CASSLLGGVKADTQYF. In nucleotides, the CDR3 is TGTGCCAGCAGCTTACTCGGCGGGGTCAAGGCAGATACGCAGTATTTT. The full variable domain, in which reference TRBV7-9 and TRBJ2-3 provide the parts outside the CDR3, is DTGVSQNPRHKITKRGQNVTFRCDPISEHNRLYWYRQTLGQGPEFLTYFQNEAQLEKSRLLSDRFSAERPKGSFSTLEIQRTEQGDSAMYLCASSLLGGVKADTQYFGPGTRLTVL.